This record covers a single T cell receptor (beta chain). Antigen unknown. This specimen includes other DNA sequences encoding the same CDR3. The sample belongs to a study of graft-versus-host responses after intestinal transplantation. Study in general: Anti-thymocyte globulin induction was given to all recipients, followed by tacrolimus and steroids for roughly 3 years.

Losses at the gene ends were 6 bases for V and 1 base for J; bases not matched to a gene: 12. This CDR3 region has 19 residues. Germline CDR1 MDHEN, CDR2 SYDVKM. Profiling relied on immunoSEQ multiplex PCR, and the TCRdb table lists in-frame clones only, not all of them. The profile shows over 100,000 clones, about 93% of them singletons. Study results and caveats: Recipient marrow held GvH clones, some first seen in ileum or blood.

The gene calls are TRBV28 and TRBJ2-3; 14 bases map to TRBD2. The material was unstimulated CD4+ T cells sorted from spleen or lymph node cells, obtained before intestinal transplant. The source of this sequence is a human donor who received an intestinal transplant. The CDR3 DNA is TGTGCCAGCAGCCTCCCGGGACTAGCGGGAGTAAAAGGCACAGATACGCAGTATTTT. This encodes CASSLPGLAGVKGTDTQYF.